The text below deals with one T cell receptor beta chain. The data were taken from a study of shared clonotypes between healthy human individuals. Overall study: Researchers assigned three CD4 naive, three CD4 memory, two CD8 naive and one CD8 memory plate to each donor.

Assay used: immunoSEQ multiplex PCR; TCRdb lists only in-frame clones, some missing. Among approximately 320,000 clones listed, around two thirds were seen once. Germline trimming cut 3 bases from V and 5 bases from J; bases unmatched to any gene: 8. CDR1 and CDR2 from the germline V gene are KGHSH and LQKENI. The length of the CDR3 is 15 residues. The TCR was taken from a man aged 30 to 45 in good health. This rearrangement joins TRBV18 to TRBJ1-1; 8 bases line up with TRBD1. Sequenced material: memory CD4+ T cells sorted from blood. Subset here: CD45RA-negative fraction. CDR3 in amino acids: CASSPRQGIDTEAFF. The DNA of the CDR3 is TGTGCCAGCTCACCCAGACAGGGGATCGATACTGAAGCTTTCTTT. The full variable domain, completed using reference TRBV18 and TRBJ1-1, is NAGVMQNPRHLVRRRGQEARLRCSPMKGHSHVYWYRQLPEEGLKFMVYLQKENIIDESGMPKERFSAEFPKEGPSILRIQQVVRGDSAAYFCASSPRQGIDTEAFFGQGTRLTVV.